Following are 15 T cell receptor beta chains from one sample sequenced in a study of PD-1 blockade in classical Hodgkin lymphoma. Regarding time point: cycle 4 day 1 (C4D1), after about 6 weeks of nivolumab. Relapse was seen in all patients after autologous stem cell transplantation, and brentuximab vedotin exposure was variable. Sequenced by immunoSEQ multiplex PCR; TCRdb stores in-frame clones only, minus some. The data show 25,000 to 40,000 clones, around 74% seen once. The specimen comprised peripheral blood mononuclear cells (PBMCs), sampled before the fourth cycle of nivolumab. The receptors derive from a human donor with classical Hodgkin lymphoma.

The rearrangement joins TRBV7-2 to TRBJ2-5, with D tentatively TRBD2 (6 bases). The CDR3 loop spans 14 amino acids. Deletions cut 7 bases from V and 2 bases from J, with 14 bases between. Germline V lookup: CDR1 SGHTA, CDR2 FQGNSA. The CDR3 here is CASIPGAGQETQYF. Here the CDR3 DNA reads TGTGCCAGCATCCCTGGGGCGGGACAAGAGACCCAGTACTTC.

This clone was seen just once. V gene TRBV15 combines with J gene TRBJ2-2; weak D call: TRBD1 (6 bases). Trimming shortened V by 9 bases and J by 3 bases, and 14 bases separated the two germline ends. Germline V gene data show CDR1 as LNHNV and CDR2 as YYDKDF (reference sequence). The CDR3 has 14 residues. The CDR3 nucleotides read TGTGCCACTCGGGACACCCGAGACACCGGGGAGCTGTTTTTT. It is translated as CATRDTRDTGELFF.

The gene calls are TRBV10-3 and TRBJ2-5; unclear D gene. The CDR3 length is 11 residues. The germline CDR1 and CDR2 sequences are ENHRY and SYGVKD. Trimming stripped 6 bases from V and 1 base from J, with 3 bases between. The CDR3 nucleotides are TGTGCCATCAGACTCCAAGAGACCCAGTACTTC. Translated: CAIRLQETQYF.

The table lists this clone with a count of one. Here the CDR3 reads CASSNRDKGTEAFF. CDR3 nucleotides: TGTGCCAGCAGCAACCGGGACAAGGGCACTGAAGCTTTCTTT. The rearrangement links TRBV7-9 to TRBJ1-1; possibly TRBD1 for D (6 bases). The CDR3 loop spans 14 amino acids. V was trimmed by 5 bases and J by 4 bases, leaving 14 bases between them. Germline CDR1 and CDR2: SEHNR and FQNEAQ (reference sequence).

The V gene is TRBV6-5, the J gene TRBJ2-4, with TRBD2 identical over 8 bases. With V trimmed by 0 bases and J by 6 bases, 4 bases remained unmatched. This CDR3 is built from 15 residues. Germline V gives CDR1 MNHEY, CDR2 SVGAGI. The CDR3 loop reads CASSYSAGGGNIQYF. As DNA, the CDR3 is TGTGCCAGCAGTTACTCGGCGGGGGGAGGAAACATTCAGTACTTC.

The V and J genes are TRBV28 and TRBJ1-2; D ambiguous. Trimming stripped 5 bases from V and 6 bases from J, with 13 bases between. CDR3 length: 13 residues. Germline V gene lookup returns CDR1 MDHEN and CDR2 SYDVKM. CDR3 sequence reads: CASSLGPFDGYTF. CDR3 DNA: TGTGCCAGCAGTCTTGGTCCCTTTGATGGCTACACCTTC.

The chain is built from TRBV12-2 and TRBJ1-3. TRBV12-2 is marked as a pseudogene. There are 20 residues in the CDR3. CDR3 in amino acids: CASRLAPPGRVVQGGNTIYF. The CDR3 region has the DNA TGTGCAAGTCGCTTAGCACCGCCGGGACGGGTGGTCCAGGGCGGAAACACCATATATTTT.

This chain joins TRBV28 and TRBJ2-3; the D call may be TRBD1 or TRBD2 (5 bases each). With 3 bases removed from V and 5 bases from J, the gap between germline ends came to 12 bases. Germline V gene lookup returns CDR1 MDHEN and CDR2 SYDVKM. CDR3 length: 14 residues. The CDR3 bases are TGTGCCAGCAGTTTGGACACGAGGGGAGATACGCAGTATTTT. It is translated as CASSLDTRGDTQYF.

The chain employs TRBV25-1 and TRBJ1-5; maybe TRBD1 (5 bases). The CDR3 length is 14 residues. V gave up 1 base and J gave up 6 bases, with 10 bases separating them. The germline CDR1 and CDR2 sequences are MGHDK and SYGVNS. The CDR3: CASSEFLGVQPQHF. In nucleotides, the CDR3 is TGTGCCAGCAGTGAATTCTTGGGGGTTCAGCCCCAGCATTTT.

V and J are TRBV7-6 and TRBJ2-1, with 9 bases identical to TRBD2. V shed 8 bases, J shed 6 bases, and the junction held 8 bases outside the gene matches. Germline V gives CDR1 SGHVS, CDR2 FNYEAQ. This CDR3 contains 14 residues. The CDR3 loop reads CASGTSGRGNEQFF. The CDR3 region has the DNA TGTGCCAGCGGAACTAGCGGGCGAGGCAATGAGCAGTTCTTC. Full variable domain (missing parts from reference TRBV7-6 and TRBJ2-1): GAGVSQSPRYKVTKRGQDVALRCDPISGHVSLYWYRQALGQGPEFLTYFNYEAQQDKSGLPNDRFSAERPEGSISTLTIQRTEQRDSAMYRCASGTSGRGNEQFFGPGTRLTVL.

This sequence joins TRBV6-6 and TRBJ1-3, with 11 bases identical to TRBD1. This CDR3 is built from 16 residues. After removal of 7 bases from V and 3 bases from J, the junction contained 8 bases not matched to a gene. Germline V gives CDR1 MNHNY, CDR2 SVGAGI (reference sequence). The CDR3: CASTLGQGGYGNTIYF. In DNA, the CDR3 is TGTGCCAGCACCCTGGGACAGGGGGGATATGGAAACACCATATATTTT.

CDR3 protein: CATSARTAKEAFF. Written as DNA, the CDR3 is TGTGCCACCAGCGCCCGGACAGCAAAAGAAGCTTTCTTT. The chain employs TRBV15 and TRBJ1-1; possibly TRBD1 for D (6 bases). Germline CDR1 reads LNHNV; CDR2 reads YYDKDF (reference sequence). The length of the CDR3 is 13 residues. V lost 5 bases, J lost 8 bases, and 15 bases lay in between.

This clone was seen more than once but under ten times. The chain uses TRBV27 and TRBJ2-2; either TRBD1 or TRBD2 may fit D (5 bases each). This CDR3 region has 19 residues. Germline-derived CDR1 and CDR2 are MNHEY and SMNVEV (reference sequence). V shed 2 bases and J shed 2 bases, with 21 bases lying between them. CDR3 in amino acids: CASSLEQDHSGINTGELFF. CDR3 nucleotide sequence: TGTGCCAGCAGTTTAGAACAGGACCACTCCGGGATTAACACCGGGGAGCTGTTTTTT.

The chain joins TRBV4-2 to TRBJ2-1; no definite D call. The germline V gene has CDR1 LGHNA and CDR2 YNFKEQ. The CDR3 totals 13 residues. V was clipped by 1 base and J by 6 bases, with 7 bases between them. The CDR3 region is CASSQVAGNEQFF. The CDR3 DNA reads TGTGCCAGCAGCCAAGTCGCAGGCAATGAGCAGTTCTTC.

The gene calls are TRBV27 and TRBJ1-4; D is possibly TRBD1 (5 bases). V was cut by 7 bases and J by 4 bases, with 28 bases left in between. CDR1 and CDR2 (germline): MNHEY, SMNVEV (reference sequence). This CDR3 region has 19 residues. Written as DNA, the CDR3 is TGTGCCAGCATGAGATGGGGCTCGCTTGACGCTGCGGGTAATGAAAAACTGTTTTTT. This codes for CASMRWGSLDAAGNEKLFF.